The 8 T cell receptor beta chains reported below all come from one sample, sequenced in a study of CD8+ T cells in alopecia areata (dated by TCRdb to 2017 to 2018). Explained via the paper, the treatment or condition label denotes: oral pan-JAK inhibitor, 5-10 mg twice daily. Preparation of the library involved the immunoSEQ multiplex PCR assay. For TCR sequencing, RNA was extracted from every sample and reverse transcribed into cDNA to serve as template. TCRdb took this table from immuneACCESS and kept in-frame rearrangements with V and J called. Such tables lack part of the clones; where checked against another copy, unresolved V genes explain under half of the gap, and the rest is unexplained. The sample contains approximately 210,000 clones, more than 60% of them found a single time. The biggest ten clones account for 0.95% to 1.5% of the sample. The sequences come from CD4+ T cells sorted from blood, collected around week 42, from a patient treated with tofacitinib. Receptor source: a human donor with alopecia areata.

J is TRBJ1-2 and V is TRBV7-2; the D gene is possibly TRBD1 (5 bases). V was clipped by 1 base and J by 7 bases, with 13 bases between them. Germline V lookup: CDR1 SGHTA, CDR2 FQGNSA. The CDR3 spans 14 residues. The CDR3 reads CASSLGSRVAGYTF. The CDR3 DNA reads as TGTGCCAGCAGCTTAGGGTCCAGGGTTGCTGGCTACACCTTC.

V and J are TRBV19 and TRBJ2-6; no reliable D call. CDR3 length: 13 residues. The V end lost 3 bases, the J end lost 2 bases, and 2 bases lay between the germline ends. The germline CDR1 and CDR2 sequences are LNHDA and SQIVND (reference sequence). The CDR3 sequence: CASSIPGANVLTF. CDR3 bases: TGTGCCAGTAGTATCCCTGGGGCCAACGTCCTGACTTTC.

This chain connects TRBV25-1 to TRBJ2-7; no reliable D call. Germline CDR1 is MGHDK and CDR2 is SYGVNS. This CDR3 has 12 residues. With 4 bases removed from V and 4 bases from J, the gap between germline ends came to 8 bases. The CDR3 DNA sequence: TGTGCCAGCAGTGGGACCCTTTACGAGCAGTACTTC. Its translation is CASSGTLYEQYF.

The V and J genes are TRBV25-1 and TRBJ1-1; the D gene is possibly TRBD1 (5 bases). The V end lost 6 bases, the J end lost 5 bases, and 16 bases lay between the germline ends. Looked up from germline, CDR1 is MGHDK and CDR2 is SYGVNS. The CDR3 covers 14 residues. Here the CDR3 reads CASRMGGGGTEAFF. CDR3 DNA sequence: TGTGCCAGCAGGATGGGGGGGGGAGGTACTGAAGCTTTCTTT.

The rearrangement joins TRBV5-1 to TRBJ1-4, with 8 nucleotides matching TRBD1. The CDR3 loop spans 14 amino acids. From germline, CDR1 is SGHRS and CDR2 YFSETQ. V shed 4 bases, J shed 4 bases, and the junction held 3 bases outside the gene matches. CDR3 bases: TGCGCCAGCAGCCAGGGGGCGATTAATGAAAAACTGTTTTTT. Translated, it gives CASSQGAINEKLFF.

This clone occurred a few times. CDR3 nucleotides: TGTGCCAGTAGTATATTGACGAACACTGAAGCTTTCTTT. Its protein is CASSILTNTEAFF. The chain recombines TRBV19 with TRBJ1-1; D is undetermined. Deletions cut 2 bases from V and 1 base from J, with 5 bases between. Looked up from germline, CDR1 is LNHDA and CDR2 is SQIVND (reference sequence). The length of the CDR3 is 13 residues.

The chain joins TRBV12-5 to TRBJ2-7; no clear D. CDR1 and CDR2 (germline): LGHNT, FRNRAP. CDR3 length: 11 residues. V was trimmed by 2 bases and J by 7 bases, leaving 6 bases between them. CDR3 protein: CASGLRMEQYF. The CDR3 DNA sequence: TGTGCTAGTGGTTTGAGGATGGAGCAGTACTTC.

This chain connects TRBV5-6 to TRBJ1-2, with 8 bases lining up with TRBD1. Germline CDR1 reads SGHDT; CDR2 reads YYEEEE. CDR3 length: 16 amino acids. Losses at the gene ends were 3 bases for V and 8 bases for J; bases not matched to a gene: 15. CDR3: CASSWGQANIISGYTF. In DNA form, the CDR3 reads TGTGCCAGCAGCTGGGGACAGGCGAATATCATCTCGGGCTACACCTTC.